These 32 T cell receptor beta chains were all obtained from the same sample, sequenced in a study of T cell changes during pregnancy in multiple sclerosis. Data came from immunoSEQ multiplex PCR; TCRdb stores just in-frame clones and leaves some out. The sample has 40,000 to 50,000 clones, roughly 89% seen once. This sample comprised CD4+ T cells from peripheral blood mononuclear cells, obtained in the first trimester of pregnancy. These receptors all stem from a female donor with multiple sclerosis, enrolled in a pregnancy study.

The rearrangement links TRBV11-3 to TRBJ2-5; D may be TRBD2 (5 bases). V lost 2 bases, J lost 10 bases, and 11 bases lay in between. Germline lookup yields CDR1 SGHNT and CDR2 YENEEA. This CDR3 contains 12 residues. The CDR3 spells CASSLKPEVQYF. DNA of the CDR3: TGTGCCAGCAGCTTAAAGCCGGAGGTCCAGTACTTC.

The chain couples TRBV5-5 to TRBJ2-7; TRBD2 matches 14 bases. Trimming took 4 bases from V and 4 from J; bases not matched to a gene: 7. Germline-derived CDR1 and CDR2 are SGHKS and YYEKEE (reference sequence). CDR3 size: 16 residues. The DNA for the CDR3 is TGTGCCAGCAGCCCGGGACTAGCGGGGGATATTTACGAGCAGTACTTC. Translation: CASSPGLAGDIYEQYF.

This clone was counted a few times. J is TRBJ1-5 and V is TRBV4-2; a possible D gene is TRBD1 (6 bases). The CDR3 totals 16 residues. V was shortened by 0 bases and J by 0 bases, with 9 bases between the two germline ends. Germline CDR1 reads LGHNA; CDR2 reads YNFKEQ. The CDR3 reads CASSQEDRYSNQPQHF. CDR3 DNA: TGTGCCAGCAGCCAAGAGGACAGATATAGCAATCAGCCCCAGCATTTT.

This sequence joins TRBV30 and TRBJ2-5; a possible D gene is TRBD2 (7 bases). V was shortened by 0 bases and J by 2 bases, with 16 bases between the two germline ends. CDR3 length: 16 amino acids. Germline V gene sequence: CDR1 GTSNPN, CDR2 SVGIG (reference sequence). The CDR3 is CAWSVGAGDLQETQYF. The DNA for the CDR3 is TGTGCCTGGAGTGTGGGGGCGGGAGACTTACAAGAGACCCAGTACTTC. The variable domain in full, completed from reference TRBV30 and TRBJ2-5, reads SQTIHQWPATLVQPVGSPLSLECTVEGTSNPNLYWYRQAAGRGLQLLFYSVGIGQISSEVPQNLSASRPQDRQFILSSKKLLLSDSGFYLCAWSVGAGDLQETQYFGPGTRLLVL.

The chain employs TRBV7-2 and TRBJ2-2; D is possibly TRBD1 (6 bases). Per the germline V gene, CDR1 is SGHTA and CDR2 is FQGNSA. This CDR3 spans 15 amino acids. V lost 2 bases to trimming and J lost 4 bases, with 11 bases between them. The CDR3 nucleotides are TGTGCCAGCAGCTTAAACAGGGTCAGCACCGGGGAGCTGTTTTTT. It yields the protein CASSLNRVSTGELFF.

The chain carries TRBV4-1 and TRBJ2-5; 8 bases are shared with TRBD1. The CDR3 length is 14 residues. Germline trimming cut 3 bases from V and 5 bases from J; bases unmatched to any gene: 5. Germline CDR1 MGHRA, CDR2 YSYEKL. CDR3 bases: TGCGCCAGCAGCCACACGGACAGGGATGAGACCCAGTACTTC. Encoded protein: CASSHTDRDETQYF.

The genes are TRBV9 and TRBJ2-2; 10 bases align to TRBD2. The J segment lost 0 bases and the V segment lost 0 bases, leaving 5 bases of the junction unmatched. Germline values: CDR1 SGDLS, CDR2 YYNGEE. The CDR3 spans 18 residues. The CDR3 here is CASSVGPLAGANTGELFF. Here the CDR3 DNA reads TGTGCCAGCAGCGTAGGCCCTCTAGCGGGGGCGAACACCGGGGAGCTGTTTTTT.

The CDR3 bases are TGCGCCAGCAGCCCGATCCGGACAGGCCAAGAGACCCAGTACTTC. This codes for CASSPIRTGQETQYF. The chain employs TRBV5-1 and TRBJ2-5; TRBD1 aligns across 7 bases. V lost 4 bases to trimming and J lost 1 base; unmatched junction nucleotides: 7. The CDR3 totals 15 residues. Germline CDR1 SGHRS, CDR2 YFSETQ.

This chain connects TRBV6-4 to TRBJ2-5; a weak D match, TRBD1 (6 bases). The germline CDR1 and CDR2 sequences are MRHNA and SNTAGT. The CDR3 is 15 amino acids. Trimming removed 0 bases at V and 0 bases at J, with 8 bases between. This CDR3 reads CASSDSAGDQETQYF. The CDR3 DNA reads as TGTGCCAGCAGTGACTCAGCAGGGGACCAAGAGACCCAGTACTTC.

The chain couples TRBV15 to TRBJ2-1; D might be TRBD2 (5 bases). Per the germline V gene, CDR1 is LNHNV and CDR2 is YYDKDF (reference sequence). CDR3 length: 14 amino acids. Trimming removed 3 bases from V and 12 bases from J, with 18 bases in between. For the CDR3, the DNA is TGTGCCACCAGCAGGGCGGGCTCCACGGGTGGGCAGTTCTTC. Its protein product is CATSRAGSTGGQFF. The variable domain in full, completed from reference TRBV15 and TRBJ2-1, reads DAMVIQNPRYQVTQFGKPVTLSCSQTLNHNVMYWYQQKSSQAPKLLFHYYDKDFNNEADTPDNFQSRRPNTSFCFLDIRSPGLGDTAMYLCATSRAGSTGGQFFGPGTRLTVL.

The genes are TRBV21-1 and TRBJ2-7; TRBD2, as called in the table, went unchecked against the DNA. TRBV21-1 is designated a pseudogene. This CDR3 has 9 residues. This CDR3 is CASGDEQYF. CDR3 bases: TGTGCCAGCGGAGACGAGCAGTACTTC.

The rearrangement joins TRBV19 to TRBJ2-2; 9 bases align to TRBD2. The germline CDR1 and CDR2 sequences are LNHDA and SQIVND (reference sequence). Trimming took 3 bases from V and 7 from J; bases not matched to a gene: 9. CDR3 length equals 16 residues. The CDR3 reads CASSMDSGSYIGELFF. The CDR3 coding sequence is TGTGCCAGTAGTATGGATAGCGGGAGCTATATCGGGGAGCTGTTTTTT.

This clone was seen once. The rearrangement joins TRBV7-9 to TRBJ1-4; TRBD1 is a possible D gene (5 bases). The CDR3 consists of 15 residues. The V gene lost 0 bases and the J gene lost 8 bases, with 13 bases spanning the gap. In germline, CDR1 is SEHNR, CDR2 FQNEAQ (reference sequence). Here the CDR3 DNA reads TGTGCCAGCAGCTTAGCCCCTGGGGGGAGCGAAAAACTGTTTTTT. Its translation: CASSLAPGGSEKLFF.

The chain recombines TRBV29-1 with TRBJ2-3; 10 bases fit TRBD2. Per the germline V gene, CDR1 is SQVTM and CDR2 is ANQGSEA. V was pared by 7 bases and J by 6 bases, with 7 bases of the junction left unmatched. The CDR3 spans 13 residues. CDR3 in amino acids: CSAGLAEGDTQYF. The CDR3 nucleotides are TGCAGCGCCGGACTAGCGGAGGGCGATACGCAGTATTTT.

CDR3 loop: CASSIRWRGSNEKLFF. The CDR3 DNA follows: TGTGCCAGCAGCATTCGTTGGCGCGGGAGTAATGAAAAACTGTTTTTT. The rearrangement joins TRBV21-1 to TRBJ1-4. TRBV21-1 is a known pseudogene. The CDR3 is 16 residues long.

The rearrangement uses TRBV19 and TRBJ1-1; the D is unclear. Germline CDR1 and CDR2: LNHDA and SQIVND (reference sequence). CDR3 length: 14 residues. Trimming removed 5 bases at V and 5 bases at J, with 15 bases between. Written as DNA, the CDR3 is TGTGCCAGTAGTGCGGGAGCCCTAGGGACTGAAGCTTTCTTT. Encoded protein: CASSAGALGTEAFF.

The chain has TRBV6-5 and TRBJ2-4; the D is unclear. The CDR3 sequence is 14 residues long. Germline-derived CDR1 and CDR2 are MNHEY and SVGAGI. V dropped 5 bases and J dropped 0 bases, with 8 bases sitting between them. CDR3 nucleotide sequence: TGTGCCAGCAGTGATACGGTAGCCAAAAACATTCAGTACTTC. Amino acids: CASSDTVAKNIQYF.

The chain carries TRBV10-1 and TRBJ1-2; TRBD1 agrees at 12 bases. The V segment lost 6 bases and the J segment 8 bases; nucleotides outside the gene matches: 4. The CDR3 length is 13 residues. The germline V gene encodes CDR1 WNHNN and CDR2 SYGVQD (reference sequence). CDR3 in DNA: TGCGCCAGCAGGGGACAGGGGGCTGAAGGCTACACCTTC. It yields the protein CASRGQGAEGYTF.

This rearrangement joins TRBV7-2 to TRBJ2-5; possible D gene TRBD1, 6 bases. The DNA end is more similar to TRBJ2-7, so the J call may be wrong. CDR3 length equals 14 residues. Germline assignment: CDR1 SGHTA and CDR2 FQGNSA. CDR3 DNA: TGTGCCAGCAGCTTAGTAAGGGGGTACTACGAGCAGTACTTC. Translated: CASSLVRGYYEQYF.

Here the CDR3 reads CASSSGLAHNTNVLTF. In DNA, the CDR3 is TGTGCCAGCAGTTCCGGGCTAGCGCATAACACCAACGTCCTGACTTTC. The chain couples TRBV27 to TRBJ2-6, with D perhaps matching TRBD2 (6 bases). Trimming pared 4 bases from V and 8 bases from J, leaving 18 bases between. Germline V gives CDR1 MNHEY, CDR2 SMNVEV (reference sequence). There are 16 residues in the CDR3.

The CDR3 here is CASNTRTGELFF. Here the CDR3 DNA reads TGTGCCAGTAATACCAGAACCGGGGAGCTGTTTTTT. The chain couples TRBV19 to TRBJ2-2, with no clear D. Germline lookup yields CDR1 LNHDA and CDR2 SQIVND (reference sequence). V was shortened by 7 bases and J by 5 bases, with 8 bases between the two germline ends. The CDR3 has 12 residues.

J is TRBJ2-5 and V is TRBV14; TRBD1 matches 9 bases. V lost 4 bases and J lost 7; bases outside the gene matches: 10. The length of the CDR3 is 15 residues. Germline V gene lookup returns CDR1 SGHDN and CDR2 FVKESK. The CDR3 spells CASSPPGTGLLTQYF. DNA of the CDR3: TGTGCCAGCAGCCCTCCAGGGACAGGGCTTCTGACCCAGTACTTC.

The rearrangement links TRBV11-2 to TRBJ2-2; the match to TRBD2 covers 7 bases. Germline V gene data show CDR1 as SGHAT and CDR2 as FQNNGV. The CDR3 has 16 amino acids. V was clipped by 5 bases and J by 0 bases; unmatched bases: 6. The CDR3 region is CASSRLADSNTGELFF. In DNA form, the CDR3 reads TGTGCCAGCAGCCGCCTAGCGGATTCGAACACCGGGGAGCTGTTTTTT.

CDR3 sequence: CASSSSGTWEGNEQFF. As DNA, the CDR3 is TGTGCCAGCAGCTCCTCCGGGACATGGGAGGGGAATGAGCAGTTCTTC. V usage is TRBV7-3 and J usage is TRBJ2-1; D perhaps matches TRBD2 (7 bases). Trimming stripped 4 bases from V and 7 bases from J, with 20 bases between. The V gene's germline CDR1 is SGHTA and CDR2 FQGTGA. This CDR3 contains 16 residues.

The chain links TRBV5-4 to TRBJ2-1, with 13 positions matching TRBD2. V lost 4 bases and J lost 7; bases outside the gene matches: 2. The germline CDR1 and CDR2 sequences are SGHNT and YYREEE (reference sequence). This CDR3 contains 14 residues. In DNA form, the CDR3 reads TGTGCCAGCAGCCAGGGACTAGCGGGAAATGAGCAGTTCTTC. Protein product: CASSQGLAGNEQFF. The whole variable domain, remainder taken from reference TRBV5-4 and TRBJ2-1, is ETGVTQSPTHLIKTRGQQVTLRCSSQSGHNTVSWYQQALGQGPQFIFQYYREEENGRGNFPPRFSGLQFPNYSSELNVNALELDDSALYLCASSQGLAGNEQFFGPGTRLTVL.

The J gene is TRBJ2-3, the V gene TRBV27; 8 bases match TRBD2. The CDR3 runs to 16 residues. The germline V gene encodes CDR1 MNHEY and CDR2 SMNVEV (reference sequence). The V gene end was trimmed by 7 bases and the J gene end by 2 bases; junction bases not matched to a gene: 11. CDR3 amino acids: CASKRIAGSPTDTQYF. The CDR3 nucleotides are TGTGCCAGCAAAAGAATAGCGGGGAGCCCCACAGATACGCAGTATTTT.

V and J are TRBV5-4 and TRBJ1-1, with TRBD1 identical over 7 bases. V gave up 4 bases and J gave up 5 bases; unmatched junction bases: 11. CDR3 length: 15 amino acids. Germline V CDR1 and CDR2: SGHNT, YYREEE (reference sequence). As DNA, the CDR3 is TGTGCCAGCAGCCGTCGACAGGGTATGGGTACTGAAGCTTTCTTT. Protein: CASSRRQGMGTEAFF.

The chain joins TRBV5-5 to TRBJ2-7; 10 nucleotides align to TRBD2. The V segment lost 5 bases and the J segment 5 bases; nucleotides outside the gene matches: 13. CDR1 SGHKS and CDR2 YYEKEE come from the germline V gene (reference sequence). The CDR3 spans 16 residues. The CDR3 reads CASSLPGLARRDEQYF. As DNA, the CDR3 is TGTGCCAGCAGTCTACCGGGACTAGCGAGGCGGGACGAGCAGTACTTC.

This clone was detected only once. The chain employs TRBV5-1 and TRBJ2-7, with unresolved D. V was pared by 0 bases and J by 3 bases, with 7 bases between. CDR3 length: 13 residues. Germline V lookup: CDR1 SGHRS, CDR2 YFSETQ. This CDR3 reads CASSLELNYEQYF. The DNA of the CDR3 is TGCGCCAGCAGCTTGGAGCTAAACTACGAGCAGTACTTC.

The CDR3 loop is CASSLGLAGDDEQFF. DNA of the CDR3: TGTGCCAGCAGCTTGGGACTAGCGGGAGACGATGAGCAGTTCTTC. This rearrangement joins TRBV5-4 to TRBJ2-1; TRBD2 matches 12 bases. There are 15 residues in the CDR3. V lost 0 bases, J lost 8 bases, and 3 bases stayed unmatched. Per the germline V gene, CDR1 is SGHNT and CDR2 is YYREEE (reference sequence).

The V call is TRBV19, the J call TRBJ2-1, with a tentative D call TRBD1 (6 bases). Germline V CDR1 and CDR2: LNHDA, SQIVND (reference sequence). With 7 bases removed from V and 0 bases from J, the gap between germline ends came to 31 bases. The CDR3 extends over 21 amino acids. The CDR3 loop is CASTLDGGWGIRPSSYNEQFF. The CDR3 nucleotides read TGTGCCAGTACCCTCGATGGGGGCTGGGGGATTAGGCCGAGCTCCTACAATGAGCAGTTCTTC.

This chain joins TRBV6-1 and TRBJ2-3; D is unclear. V was shortened by 0 bases and J by 3 bases, with 7 bases between the two germline ends. This CDR3 contains 14 residues. Germline loops: CDR1 MNHNS, CDR2 SASEGT. CDR3 residues: CASSEAAQTDTQYF. CDR3 sequence (DNA): TGTGCCAGCAGTGAAGCAGCGCAGACAGATACGCAGTATTTT.